What follows are 24 T cell receptor beta chains derived from one specimen sequenced in a study of T cell responses to AZD1222 COVID-19 vaccine. TCRdb keeps only in-frame clones here, not all; method: immunoSEQ multiplex PCR. In the table there are 110,000 or so clones, about nine tenths of which are singletons. Sample: peripheral blood, taken 28 days after the second dose of the MenACWY control vaccine. These receptors all come from an adult who received the MenACWY meningococcal vaccine as a control.

The rearrangement links TRBV5-4 to TRBJ2-7; TRBD1 matches at 8 bases. CDR1 is SGHNT, CDR2 YYREEE, per germline (reference sequence). The CDR3 spans 14 residues. Losses at the gene ends were 4 bases for V and 3 bases for J; bases not matched to a gene: 6. The CDR3 DNA sequence: TGTGCCAGCAGCCGGGACAGGAGCAACTACGAGCAGTACGTC. This codes for CASSRDRSNYEQYV.

The chain recombines TRBV19 with TRBJ2-7, with D perhaps given as TRBD1 or TRBD2 (5 bases each). Trimming cost V 5 bases and J 7 bases, with 24 bases left between them. The CDR3 runs to 16 residues. From germline, CDR1 is LNHDA and CDR2 SQIVND (reference sequence). CDR3 DNA: TGTGCCAGTAGTTACGGGACGACCTTCCAGAAGGGAGAGCAGTACTTC. Amino acids: CASSYGTTFQKGEQYF. Combining the CDR3 with reference TRBV19 and TRBJ2-7 gives the whole variable domain DGGITQSPKYLFRKEGQNVTLSCEQNLNHDAMYWYRQDPGQGLRLIYYSQIVNDFQKGDIAEGYSVSREKKESFPLTVTSAQKNPTAFYLCASSYGTTFQKGEQYFGPGTRLTVT.

This clone appeared a few times. V usage is TRBV25-1 and J usage is TRBJ2-1; no reliable D call. The CDR3 runs to 15 residues. Germline loops: CDR1 MGHDK, CDR2 SYGVNS. Trimming stripped 1 base from V and 5 bases from J, with 12 bases between. The CDR3 nucleotides read TGTGCCAGCAGTGAATCTGGATACGAGGACAATGAGCAGTTCTTC. Its translation is CASSESGYEDNEQFF.

This clone showed up just once. The chain joins TRBV7-2 to TRBJ2-3; 7 bases are shared with TRBD2. Germline CDR1 SGHTA, CDR2 FQGNSA. The CDR3 loop spans 15 amino acids. The V segment lost 5 bases and the J segment 3 bases; nucleotides outside the gene matches: 8. The CDR3 reads CASSGVGGGTDTQYF. CDR3 coding DNA: TGTGCCAGCAGCGGAGTAGGCGGGGGTACAGATACGCAGTATTTT.

CDR3 DNA: TGTGCCAGCAGCTTGTGGGGGTACGAGCAGTACGTC. Residues: CASSLWGYEQYV. This chain links TRBV5-5 with TRBJ2-7; D may match TRBD1 or TRBD2 (5 bases each). The CDR3 covers 12 residues. In germline, CDR1 is SGHKS, CDR2 YYEKEE (reference sequence). The germline V and J ends were trimmed by 1 base and 4 bases, with 6 bases remaining between them.

The genes are TRBV24-1 and TRBJ2-5; TRBD1 matches at 8 bases. Germline V gene sequence: CDR1 KGHDR, CDR2 SFDVKD. The junction had 7 bases not matched to a gene; V was cut back by 3 bases and J by 5 bases. This CDR3 region has 15 residues. The CDR3 sequence is CATSDRDRIWETQYF. As DNA, the CDR3 is TGTGCCACCAGTGATCGGGACAGGATATGGGAGACCCAGTACTTC.

The chain is built from TRBV4-2 and TRBJ2-7, with D hard to call. The CDR3 consists of 13 residues. The germline V and J ends were trimmed by 0 bases and 11 bases, with 14 bases remaining between them. Germline V gene sequence: CDR1 LGHNA, CDR2 YNFKEQ. CDR3 in amino acids: CASSQDVRQAKYF. CDR3 coding DNA: TGTGCCAGCAGCCAAGATGTTCGGCAGGCTAAGTACTTC.

The gene calls are TRBV6-5 and TRBJ1-2; no firm D call. The V end lost 7 bases, the J end lost 4 bases, and 16 bases lay between the germline ends. The CDR3 is made up of 14 amino acids. From germline, CDR1 is MNHEY and CDR2 SVGAGI. CDR3 in amino acids: CASIPMGYSYGYTF. The CDR3 DNA is TGTGCCAGCATCCCAATGGGATATTCCTATGGCTACACCTTC.

As regards this clone: Germline is not matched at one junction end, which may reflect a read error. The chain carries TRBV6-5 and TRBJ1-2, with unresolved D. Looked up from germline, CDR1 is MNHEY and CDR2 is SVGAGI. CDR3 length: 13 amino acids. CDR3 bases: TGTGCCAGCACTTACGCGGACGACTATGGCTACACCTTC. The encoded protein is CASTYADDYGYTF.

This clone appeared a single time. The chain couples TRBV18 to TRBJ1-1; D ambiguous. Per germline, CDR1 KGHSH and CDR2 LQKENI. The CDR3 sequence is 14 residues long. Trimming removed 4 bases at V and 5 bases at J, with 14 bases between. CDR3 sequence: CASSLTTRDTEAFF. In nucleotides, the CDR3 is TGTGCCAGCTCACTTACGACCCGGGATACTGAAGCTTTCTTT.

J is TRBJ2-2 and V is TRBV18; 9 bases match TRBD2. There are 17 residues in the CDR3. The trim removed 1 base at V and 0 bases at J, leaving 3 bases unmatched. Germline V gene lookup returns CDR1 KGHSH and CDR2 LQKENI. Written as DNA, the CDR3 is TGTGCCAGCTCACCACTAGCGGGGGCAGCGAACACCGGGGAGCTGTTTTTT. This sequence encodes CASSPLAGAANTGELFF.

The V gene is TRBV5-6, the J gene TRBJ2-2; TRBD1 agrees at 9 bases. Germline CDR1 and CDR2: SGHDT and YYEEEE. This CDR3 comprises 15 residues. The junction had 3 bases not matched to a gene; V was cut back by 3 bases and J by 3 bases. The CDR3 spells CASSSDRGDTGELFF. DNA of the CDR3: TGTGCCAGCAGCTCGGACAGGGGTGACACCGGGGAGCTGTTTTTT. Full variable domain (rest looked up from reference TRBV5-6 and TRBJ2-2): DAGVTQSPTHLIKTRGQQVTLRCSPKSGHDTVSWYQQALGQGPQFIFQYYEEEERQRGNFPDRFSGHQFPNYSSELNVNALLLGDSALYLCASSSDRGDTGELFFGEGSRLTVL.

This sequence joins TRBV29-1 and TRBJ2-7; possible D gene TRBD2, 5 bases. From germline, CDR1 is SQVTM and CDR2 ANQGSEA. CDR3 length equals 15 residues. Trimming shortened V by 6 bases and J by 3 bases, and 21 bases separated the two germline ends. The CDR3 bases are TGCAGCGTCATGTCCCAATGGAGGAACGGCTACGAGCAGTACTTC. This gives the protein CSVMSQWRNGYEQYF.

The gene calls are TRBV7-2 and TRBJ1-5; D gene uncertain. V shed 1 base and J shed 0 bases, with 7 bases lying between them. This CDR3 region has 15 residues. Germline assignment: CDR1 SGHTA and CDR2 FQGNSA. The DNA for the CDR3 is TGTGCCAGCAGCTTAGTTCAGGATAGCAATCAGCCCCAGCATTTT. It codes for CASSLVQDSNQPQHF.

The rearrangement links TRBV15 to TRBJ2-2; 15 bases align to TRBD2. CDR1 is LNHNV and CDR2 is YYDKDF in the germline V gene (reference sequence). This CDR3 contains 19 residues. V trimming: 0 bases; J trimming: 7 bases; junction bases outside the gene matches: 9. CDR3 sequence (DNA): TGTGCCACCAGCAGAGATCTTTGGACTAGCGGGGGGGCAGGCGGGGAGCTGTTTTTT. Residues: CATSRDLWTSGGAGGELFF.

The J gene is TRBJ2-7, the V gene TRBV7-8; D possibly corresponds to TRBD1 (5 bases). In germline, CDR1 is SGHVS, CDR2 FQNEAQ. This CDR3 is built from 12 residues. The CDR3 protein is CASRQGSYEQYF. CDR3 in DNA: TGTGCGTCGCGGCAGGGATCCTACGAGCAGTACTTC.

The chain carries TRBV28 and TRBJ1-6; no reliable D call. CDR1 is MDHEN and CDR2 is SYDVKM in the germline V gene. The V and J ends lost 3 bases and 8 bases respectively, with 14 bases between them. The CDR3 consists of 15 residues. The CDR3 DNA reads as TGTGCCAGCAGTTTCGGGTCCCCGGGGTATTCACCCCTCCACTTT. Its translation is CASSFGSPGYSPLHF. Full variable domain (rest looked up from reference TRBV28 and TRBJ1-6): DVKVTQSSRYLVKRTGEKVFLECVQDMDHENMFWYRQDPGLGLRLIYFSYDVKMKEKGDIPEGYSVSREKKERFSLILESASTNQTSMYLCASSFGSPGYSPLHFGNGTRLTVT.

The rearrangement uses TRBV11-1 and TRBJ1-2, with 8 bases that match TRBD1. The V segment lost 6 bases and the J segment 3 bases; nucleotides outside the gene matches: 6. Germline-derived CDR1 and CDR2 are SGHAT and FQDESV (reference sequence). This CDR3 contains 14 residues. The CDR3 DNA reads as TGTGCCAGCAGTAAGGGACAGGTCGACTATGGCTACACCTTC. Protein: CASSKGQVDYGYTF.

J is TRBJ2-1 and V is TRBV12-5; 9 bases map to TRBD2. Germline CDR1 is LGHNT and CDR2 is FRNRAP. This CDR3 has 15 amino acids. Trimming at V came to 1 base and at J to 6 bases, leaving 4 bases not matched to a gene. The CDR3 here is CASGLGTSEINEQFF. The CDR3, as DNA: TGTGCTAGTGGTTTGGGGACTAGCGAAATCAATGAGCAGTTCTTC. The whole variable domain, remainder taken from reference TRBV12-5 and TRBJ2-1, is DARVTQTPRHKVTEMGQEVTMRCQPILGHNTVFWYRQTMMQGLELLAYFRNRAPLDDSGMPKDRFSAEMPDATLATLKIQPSEPRDSAVYFCASGLGTSEINEQFFGPGTRLTVL.

The V and J genes are TRBV2 and TRBJ2-3; 10 bases are a match to TRBD2. J lost 3 bases, V lost 7 bases, and 16 bases had no gene match. The germline gives CDR1 SNHLY, CDR2 FYNNEI. The CDR3 consists of 18 residues. CDR3 in amino acids: CASNPLAGRAWLTDTQYF. CDR3 DNA: TGTGCCAGCAATCCACTAGCGGGACGGGCCTGGCTGACAGATACGCAGTATTTT.

The V call is TRBV2, the J call TRBJ1-5; TRBD1 is a possible D gene (6 bases). Germline assignment: CDR1 SNHLY and CDR2 FYNNEI. The CDR3 totals 16 residues. Trimming left V 3 bases short and J 3 bases short, with 15 bases between. The CDR3 DNA sequence: TGTGCCAGCAGTGATGAGGGGGTAAACGCCAATCAGCCCCAGCATTTT. This translates into CASSDEGVNANQPQHF.

The CDR3 nucleotides are TGTGCCAGCAGCGTAGCCCCTAATGAAAAACTGTTTTTT. Residues: CASSVAPNEKLFF. This chain links TRBV9 with TRBJ1-4, with D hard to call. Between the trimmed V and J ends, which lost 0 bases and 3 bases, there was a span of 3 bases. CDR1 is SGDLS, CDR2 YYNGEE, per germline. CDR3 size: 13 residues. The complete variable domain, with remaining parts taken from reference TRBV9 and TRBJ1-4, reads DSGVTQTPKHLITATGQRVTLRCSPRSGDLSVYWYQQSLDQGLQFLIQYYNGEERAKGNILERFSAQQFPDLHSELNLSSLELGDSALYFCASSVAPNEKLFFGSGTQLSVL.

This rearrangement joins TRBV2 to TRBJ1-4; D may be TRBD1 (6 bases). Trimming pared 6 bases from V and 7 bases from J, leaving 18 bases between. CDR1 and CDR2 from the germline V gene are SNHLY and FYNNEI. The CDR3 has 15 amino acids. DNA of the CDR3: TGTGCCAGCAGCCCTACCGGGACACCAAGTGAAAAACTGTTTTTT. Protein sequence: CASSPTGTPSEKLFF.

The CDR3 loop is CASSTSTGGAYNEQFF. CDR3 nucleotides: TGCGCCAGCAGCACCTCGACAGGGGGCGCCTACAATGAGCAGTTCTTC. The chain is built from TRBV4-1 and TRBJ2-1, with TRBD1 matching over 10 bases. In germline, CDR1 is MGHRA, CDR2 YSYEKL. The V and J ends lost 5 bases and 2 bases, in that order; junction bases with no gene match: 6. This CDR3 has 16 residues.